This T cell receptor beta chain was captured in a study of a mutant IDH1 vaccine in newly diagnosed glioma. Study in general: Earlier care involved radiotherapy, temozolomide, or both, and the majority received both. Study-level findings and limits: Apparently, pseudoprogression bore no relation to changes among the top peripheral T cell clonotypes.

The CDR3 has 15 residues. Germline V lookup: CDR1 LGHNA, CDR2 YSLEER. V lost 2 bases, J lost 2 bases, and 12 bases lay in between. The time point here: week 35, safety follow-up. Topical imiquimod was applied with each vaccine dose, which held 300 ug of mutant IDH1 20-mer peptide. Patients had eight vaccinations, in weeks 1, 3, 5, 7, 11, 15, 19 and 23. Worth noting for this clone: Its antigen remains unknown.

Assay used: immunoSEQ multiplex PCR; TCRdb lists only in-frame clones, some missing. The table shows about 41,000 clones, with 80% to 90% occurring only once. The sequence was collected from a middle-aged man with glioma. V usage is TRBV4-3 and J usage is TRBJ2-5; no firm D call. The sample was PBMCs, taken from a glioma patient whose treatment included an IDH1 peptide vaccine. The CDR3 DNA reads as TGCGCCAGCAGCCAACGGTACCGGGCACAAGAGACCCAGTACTTC. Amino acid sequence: CASSQRYRAQETQYF.